Given below is one T cell receptor beta chain in context. Its specificity is unknown. The PCR employed 60 Vbeta primers together with 13 Jbeta primers. The repertoire was sequenced with immunoSEQ multiplex PCR; TCRdb's copy has only in-frame clones and lacks some. The sample comprises about 200,000 clones, roughly 80% of which are singletons, and roughly 3.1% rests with the top ten. The sample belongs to a study of cytomegalovirus exposure and HLA in healthy donors. V was pared by 1 base and J by 5 bases, with 5 bases between. The CDR3 loop spans 13 amino acids. The germline V gene has CDR1 LNHNV and CDR2 YYDKDF (reference sequence). General study results and limits: In a later analysis, at a false discovery rate of 0.05, 15,000 to 20,000 TCR beta sequences matched HLA alleles.

This receptor was taken from a man aged 25-40 years in good health and CMV-seronegative. The genes are TRBV15 and TRBJ2-2; no firm D call. Sequencing used PBMCs. The CDR3 DNA follows: TGTGCCACCAGCAGAGCCCCGACCGGGGAGCTGTTTTTT. Amino acids: CATSRAPTGELFF.